This entry concerns a single T cell receptor (beta chain). The record originates from a study of blood T cell repertoires in COVID-19. Study-level information: Samples taken during acute and convalescent COVID-19 were collected in the United States, Italy and Spain. PBMCs, B-cell-depleted T cells, or T cells provided the cDNA or gDNA that made up the material.

Study processing details: By means of reference gene primer amplification, nucleated cell counts were estimated. Sequenced by immunoSEQ multiplex PCR; TCRdb stores in-frame clones only, minus some. V, J and clone size were drawn from that table, and D and trimming were deduced from the DNA. The sample lists fewer than 150,000 clones, 70% to 90% occurring once. V shed 3 bases and J shed 7 bases, with 10 bases lying between them. The CDR3 length is 13 residues. Germline CDR1 is DFQATT and CDR2 is SNEGSKA (reference sequence). Sequencing used peripheral blood. The rearrangement uses TRBV20-1 and TRBJ1-6; D perhaps matches TRBD1 (6 bases). This receptor was taken from a man aged 70-80 years who had recovered from COVID-19. This CDR3 reads CSASVDRNSPLHF. The CDR3 nucleotides read TGCAGTGCTAGTGTGGACAGAAATTCACCCCTCCACTTT.